This T cell receptor beta chain was obtained from a study of cytomegalovirus exposure and HLA in healthy donors. Overall study findings and caveats: Further analysis, carried out later, found HLA-associated TCR beta chains more clonally expanded than equally common other chains.

Both 60 Vbeta primers and 13 Jbeta primers went into the PCR. Libraries were prepared by immunoSEQ multiplex PCR; TCRdb keeps only in-frame clonotypes and omits some of them. The data contain about 190,000 clones, around 87% of them seen just once; the ten biggest clones take up 1.1%. The CDR3 has 16 amino acids. Germline V gene data show CDR1 as MNHEY and CDR2 as SMNVEV (reference sequence). Trimming removed 5 bases from V and 4 bases from J, with 18 bases in between. Turning to this clone: Its antigen remains unidentified.

The specimen sequenced was PBMCs. This receptor was taken from a boy younger than 10 in good health and CMV-seronegative. The chain carries TRBV27 and TRBJ1-5; D is undetermined. CDR3 sequence (DNA): TGTGCCAGCAGTAGCATAATAGCTGCGGGAAATCAGCCCCAGCATTTT. This codes for CASSSIIAAGNQPQHF.